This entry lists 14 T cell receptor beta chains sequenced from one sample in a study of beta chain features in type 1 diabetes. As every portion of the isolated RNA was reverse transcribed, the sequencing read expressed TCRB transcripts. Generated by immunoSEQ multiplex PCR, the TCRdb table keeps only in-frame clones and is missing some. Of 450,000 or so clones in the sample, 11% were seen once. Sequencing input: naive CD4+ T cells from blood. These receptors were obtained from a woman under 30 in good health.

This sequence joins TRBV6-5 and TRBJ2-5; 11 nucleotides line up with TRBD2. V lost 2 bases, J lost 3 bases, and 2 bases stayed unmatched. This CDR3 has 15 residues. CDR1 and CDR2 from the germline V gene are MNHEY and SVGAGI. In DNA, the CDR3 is TGTGCCAGCAGTTACCTAGCGGGGGGAAAAGAGACCCAGTACTTC. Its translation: CASSYLAGGKETQYF.

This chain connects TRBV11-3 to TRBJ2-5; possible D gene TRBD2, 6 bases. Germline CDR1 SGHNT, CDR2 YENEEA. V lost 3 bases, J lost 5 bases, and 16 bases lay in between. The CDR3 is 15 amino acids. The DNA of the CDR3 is TGTGCCAGCAGCTTGGCGCAGGGAGGCGGGGAGACCCAGTACTTC. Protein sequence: CASSLAQGGGETQYF.

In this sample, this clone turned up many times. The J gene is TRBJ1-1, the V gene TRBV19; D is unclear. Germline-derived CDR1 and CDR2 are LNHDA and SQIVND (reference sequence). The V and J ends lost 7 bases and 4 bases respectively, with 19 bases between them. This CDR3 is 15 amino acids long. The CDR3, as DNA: TGTGCCAGTACCTCCGGGCACTCGGCCGGCACTGAAGCTTTCTTT. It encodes CASTSGHSAGTEAFF.

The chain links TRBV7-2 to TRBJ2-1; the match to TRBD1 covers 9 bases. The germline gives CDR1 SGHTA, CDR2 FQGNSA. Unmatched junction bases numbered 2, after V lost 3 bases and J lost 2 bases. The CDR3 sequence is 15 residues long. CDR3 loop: CASSFRDRAYNEQFF. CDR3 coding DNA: TGTGCCAGCAGCTTCCGGGACAGGGCCTACAATGAGCAGTTCTTC.

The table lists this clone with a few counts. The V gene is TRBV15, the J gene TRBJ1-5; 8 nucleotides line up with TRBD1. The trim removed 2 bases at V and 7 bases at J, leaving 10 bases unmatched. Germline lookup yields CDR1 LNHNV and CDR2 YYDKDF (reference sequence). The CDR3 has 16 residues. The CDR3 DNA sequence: TGTGCCACCAGCAGATACGGACAGGGCAGACGGCAGCCCCAGCATTTT. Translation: CATSRYGQGRRQPQHF.

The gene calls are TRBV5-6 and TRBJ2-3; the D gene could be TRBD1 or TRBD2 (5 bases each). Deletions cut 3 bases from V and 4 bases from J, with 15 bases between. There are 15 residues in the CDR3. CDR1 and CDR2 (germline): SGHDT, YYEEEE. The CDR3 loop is CASSSLTARADTQYF. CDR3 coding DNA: TGTGCCAGCAGCTCGCTGACAGCGAGGGCAGATACGCAGTATTTT.

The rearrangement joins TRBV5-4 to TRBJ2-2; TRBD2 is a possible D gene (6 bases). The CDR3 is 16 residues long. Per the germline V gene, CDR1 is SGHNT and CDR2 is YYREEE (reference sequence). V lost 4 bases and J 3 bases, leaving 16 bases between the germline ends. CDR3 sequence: CASSLTGGIDTGELFF. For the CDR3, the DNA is TGTGCCAGCAGCCTGACCGGAGGGATCGACACCGGGGAGCTGTTTTTT.

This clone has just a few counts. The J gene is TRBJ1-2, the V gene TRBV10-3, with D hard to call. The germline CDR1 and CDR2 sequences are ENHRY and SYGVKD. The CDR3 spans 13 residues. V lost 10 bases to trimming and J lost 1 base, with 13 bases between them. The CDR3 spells CATYTLGNYGYTF. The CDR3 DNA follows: TGTGCCACCTATACCCTGGGTAACTATGGCTACACCTTC.

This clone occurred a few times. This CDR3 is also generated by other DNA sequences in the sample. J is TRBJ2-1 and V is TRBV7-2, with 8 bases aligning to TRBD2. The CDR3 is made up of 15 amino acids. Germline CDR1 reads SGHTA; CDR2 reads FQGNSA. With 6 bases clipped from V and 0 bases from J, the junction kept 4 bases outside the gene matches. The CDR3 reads CASSPSGSSYNEQFF. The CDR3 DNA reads TGTGCCAGCAGTCCCAGCGGGAGCTCCTACAATGAGCAGTTCTTC.

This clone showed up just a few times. The CDR3 bases are TGTGCCAGCAGTCTCGAAATTGTGGGGAACACTGAAGCTTTCTTT. Translating it yields CASSLEIVGNTEAFF. This chain links TRBV7-9 with TRBJ1-1; the D is unclear. Germline V gene sequence: CDR1 SEHNR, CDR2 FQNEAQ (reference sequence). The CDR3 loop spans 15 amino acids. Trimming stripped 6 bases from V and 1 base from J, with 15 bases between.

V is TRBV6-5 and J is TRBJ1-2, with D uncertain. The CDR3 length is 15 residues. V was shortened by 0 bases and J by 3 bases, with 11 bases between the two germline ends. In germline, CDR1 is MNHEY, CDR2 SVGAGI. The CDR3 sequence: CASSYSVINDYGYTF. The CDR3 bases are TGTGCCAGCAGTTACTCGGTCATAAACGACTATGGCTACACCTTC.

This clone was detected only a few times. This CDR3 is CASSVGAVSYEQYF. CDR3 bases: TGTGCCAGCAGCGTAGGTGCGGTTTCCTACGAGCAGTACTTC. The genes are TRBV9 and TRBJ2-7; the D is unclear. CDR1 and CDR2 (germline): SGDLS, YYNGEE. Trimming stripped 0 bases from V and 1 base from J, with 8 bases between. The CDR3 loop spans 14 amino acids.

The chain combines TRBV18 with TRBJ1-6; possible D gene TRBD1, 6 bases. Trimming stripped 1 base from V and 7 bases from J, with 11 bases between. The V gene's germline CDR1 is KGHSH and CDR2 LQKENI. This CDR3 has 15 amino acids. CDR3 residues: CASSPRVGGNSPLHF. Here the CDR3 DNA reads TGTGCCAGCTCACCACGAGTGGGGGGCAATTCACCCCTCCACTTT.

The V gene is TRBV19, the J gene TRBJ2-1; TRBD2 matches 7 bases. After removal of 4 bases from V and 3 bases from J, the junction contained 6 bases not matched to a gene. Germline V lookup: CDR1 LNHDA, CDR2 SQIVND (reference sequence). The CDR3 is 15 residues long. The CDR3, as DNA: TGTGCCAGTAGTACGGGGGGACTCAGCTACAATGAGCAGTTCTTC. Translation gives CASSTGGLSYNEQFF.